A single sample is the source of the 14 T cell receptor beta chains below, sequenced in a study of identical twins. TCRdb re-called the 5' RACE reads through MiXCR, storing one row per CDR3 protein. The sample holds just over 450,000 distinct CDR3 sequences, 14% seen once. Separately, the same data were catalogued under a study of yellow fever vaccine responses in identical twins.

The specimen was CD4+ T cells sorted from blood. These receptors came from a woman aged 18-29 years in good health.

CDR3 bases: TGTGCCAGCAGCGTACGGACTAGCGGGAGCCGGGAGACCCAGTACTTC. This sequence encodes CASSVRTSGSRETQYF. The V call is TRBV11-2, the J call TRBJ2-5; 13 bases align to TRBD2. The CDR3 contains 16 residues. CDR1 is SGHAT, CDR2 FQNNGV, per germline. With 5 bases clipped from V and 5 bases from J, the junction kept 8 bases outside the gene matches. The full variable domain, rest sourced from reference TRBV11-2 and TRBJ2-5, is EAGVAQSPRYKIIEKRQSVAFWCNPISGHATLYWYQQILGQGPKLLIQFQNNGVVDDSQLPKDRFSAERLKGVDSTLKIQPAKLEDSAVYLCASSVRTSGSRETQYFGPGTRLLVL.

The genes are TRBV28 and TRBJ1-4; unclear D gene. The CDR3 has 14 residues. The V gene's germline CDR1 is MDHEN and CDR2 SYDVKM. Between the trimmed V and J ends, which lost 4 bases and 3 bases, there was a span of 9 bases. The CDR3 DNA follows: TGTGCCAGCAGTTCGGGGAACGCTAATGAAAAACTGTTTTTT. This gives the protein CASSSGNANEKLFF.

The rearrangement uses TRBV15 and TRBJ1-2, with D perhaps matching TRBD1 (5 bases). V was clipped by 1 base and J by 7 bases, with 19 bases between them. Germline lookup yields CDR1 LNHNV and CDR2 YYDKDF (reference sequence). The CDR3 extends over 16 amino acids. This CDR3 reads CATSRVTKGIRAGYTF. In nucleotides, the CDR3 is TGTGCCACCAGCAGAGTTACCAAGGGGATCCGAGCTGGCTACACCTTC.

This clonotype came up many times. The rearrangement joins TRBV3-1 to TRBJ2-7, with TRBD1 identical over 10 bases. CDR3 size: 16 residues. V lost 2 bases, J lost 6 bases, and 10 bases stayed unmatched. Per the germline V gene, CDR1 is LGHDT and CDR2 is YNNKEL (reference sequence). DNA of the CDR3: TGTGCCAGCAGCCAACAAACAGGGACAGGGGTTGGCGAGCAGTACTTC. Its protein is CASSQQTGTGVGEQYF.

This clonotype appeared a few times. This chain connects TRBV19 to TRBJ2-3, with no clear D. CDR3 length equals 13 residues. Germline V gives CDR1 LNHDA, CDR2 SQIVND (reference sequence). The germline V and J ends were trimmed by 6 bases and 0 bases, with 7 bases remaining between them. The CDR3 loop reads CASRTLSTDTQYF. CDR3 DNA sequence: TGTGCCAGTAGAACATTGAGCACAGATACGCAGTATTTT. The whole variable domain, filled in from reference TRBV19 and TRBJ2-3, reads DGGITQSPKYLFRKEGQNVTLSCEQNLNHDAMYWYRQDPGQGLRLIYYSQIVNDFQKGDIAEGYSVSREKKESFPLTVTSAQKNPTAFYLCASRTLSTDTQYFGPGTRLTVL.

The chain joins TRBV29-1 to TRBJ2-3; maybe TRBD2 (6 bases). Trimming removed 5 bases from V and 4 bases from J, with 19 bases in between. Germline values: CDR1 SQVTM, CDR2 ANQGSEA. CDR3 size: 15 residues. The CDR3 is CSVLGMAEGSDTQYF. The CDR3 coding sequence is TGCAGCGTTCTGGGTATGGCGGAGGGGTCAGATACGCAGTATTTT.

Points on this clonotype: One end of the junction does not line up with germline, which may come from a read error. V usage is TRBV28 and J usage is TRBJ2-5; D gene ambiguous. Germline loops: CDR1 MDHEN, CDR2 SYDVKM. The CDR3 extends over 12 amino acids. CDR3 sequence (DNA): TGTGCCAGCAGCGCGTACCAAGAGACCCGGTACTTC. It codes for CASSAYQETRYF. Combining the CDR3 with reference TRBV28 and TRBJ2-5 gives the whole variable domain DVKVTQSSRYLVKRTGEKVFLECVQDMDHENMFWYRQDPGLGLRLIYFSYDVKMKEKGDIPEGYSVSREKKERFSLILESASTNQTSMYLCASSAYQETRYFGPGTRLLVL.

This clonotype has ten or more counts. The chain links TRBV24-1 to TRBJ2-2; 8 bases map to TRBD1. The CDR3 runs 15 residues. V shed 6 bases and J 6 bases; nucleotides not matched to a gene: 8. The germline V gene encodes CDR1 KGHDR and CDR2 SFDVKD. The CDR3 DNA reads as TGTGCCACCAGTTCGGCAGGGGGCAGCGCCGGGGAGCTGTTTTTT. Translation gives CATSSAGGSAGELFF.

This clonotype was counted between two and nine times. V and J are TRBV5-5 and TRBJ2-7; TRBD2 matches 7 bases. The CDR3 has 15 residues. CDR1 is SGHKS, CDR2 YYEKEE, per germline (reference sequence). V lost 4 bases, J lost 2 bases, and 9 bases stayed unmatched. CDR3 residues: CASSPGLLTTYEQYF. The CDR3 nucleotides are TGTGCCAGCAGCCCGGGACTACTTACTACCTACGAGCAGTACTTC.

A few counts support this clonotype. The chain combines TRBV21-1 with TRBJ2-7; the table's D gene call, TRBD1, was not cross checked with the DNA. TRBV21-1 has pseudogene status. This CDR3 has 16 amino acids. The CDR3 loop reads CASSKVGDRLEYEQYF. CDR3 nucleotides: TGTGCCAGCAGCAAAGTCGGGGACAGGCTGGAGTACGAGCAGTACTTC.

The genes are TRBV29-1 and TRBJ2-2; D call uncertain. V lost 4 bases and J lost 5, with 5 bases in between. The CDR3 is 11 residues long. Germline values: CDR1 SQVTM, CDR2 ANQGSEA. CDR3 sequence reads: CSVGRTGELFF. CDR3 in DNA: TGCAGCGTTGGGCGTACCGGGGAGCTGTTTTTT.

The sample holds a few counts of this clonotype. V is TRBV20-1 and J is TRBJ2-1; a weak D match, TRBD1 (6 bases). CDR3 length equals 12 residues. Germline CDR1 is DFQATT and CDR2 is SNEGSKA (reference sequence). V dropped 5 bases and J dropped 7 bases, with 12 bases sitting between them. CDR3 in DNA: TGCAGTGCTGGCATCCAGGGGAATGAGCAGTTCTTC. Translating gives CSAGIQGNEQFF.

This clonotype was observed a few times. V is TRBV7-9 and J is TRBJ1-5; TRBD1 matches at 8 bases. Germline V gene data show CDR1 as SEHNR and CDR2 as FQNEAQ (reference sequence). J gave up 2 bases and V 5 bases, and 5 bases lay outside the gene matches. The CDR3 runs to 15 residues. The CDR3 sequence: CASSTTGGGNQPQHF. CDR3 DNA sequence: TGTGCCAGCAGCACTACAGGGGGAGGCAATCAGCCCCAGCATTTT.

A few counts support this clonotype. V gene TRBV3-1 combines with J gene TRBJ2-4; 7 bases are a match to TRBD1. Looked up from germline, CDR1 is LGHDT and CDR2 is YNNKEL (reference sequence). The CDR3 extends over 12 amino acids. J was trimmed by 12 bases and V by 3 bases; bases with no gene match: 5. CDR3 region: CASSQRQGRQYF. CDR3 DNA: TGTGCCAGCAGCCAGAGACAGGGACGTCAGTACTTC.